This is a list of T cell receptor beta chains from one sample in a study of blood T cell repertoires in COVID-19. The repertoire was sequenced with immunoSEQ multiplex PCR; TCRdb's copy has only in-frame clones and lacks some. The table records around 250,000 clones, roughly 80% of them present only once. Input material: PBMCs or T cells enriched from blood (not recorded which). All receptors derive from a middle-aged man who had been exposed to COVID-19. Both conserved end residues are part of each CDR3. A D gene is named only where the DNA matches it firmly. Some rows mark clone size as missing; the rest say once, few, many or name a class of expanded clone.

CDR3 DNA: TGTGCCTGGAACCCATTGGACAGGGCAGAGGGCGGCTACACCTTC
CDR3 protein: CAWNPLDRAEGGYTF
clone size: NA
J gene: TRBJ1-2
D gene: TRBD1
V gene: TRBV30

CDR3 DNA: TGTGCCAGTAGTATCGGGGGAAGGGCGTCGCCCCAGCATTTT
CDR3 protein: CASSIGGRASPQHF
clone size: NA
J gene: TRBJ1-5
D gene: NA
V gene: TRBV19

CDR3 DNA: TGTGCCAGCAGCTTGAGAGTGGCTAGCGAGAACACCGGGGAGCTGTTTTTT
CDR3 protein: CASSLRVASENTGELFF
clone size: few
J gene: TRBJ2-2
D gene: NA
V gene: TRBV5-6

CDR3 DNA: TGTGCCAGCAGGGCGAAAAACATTCAGTACTTC
CDR3 protein: CASRAKNIQYF
clone size: few
J gene: TRBJ2-4
D gene: NA
V gene: TRBV4-2

CDR3 DNA: TGTGCCAGCAGCGCTACGCCTGACGGGAGCTCCTACAATGAGCAGTTCTTC
CDR3 protein: CASSATPDGSSYNEQFF
clone size: NA
J gene: TRBJ2-1
D gene: NA
V gene: TRBV5-5

CDR3 DNA: TGTGCCAGCAGCTGGAGGGACTTCCCCCCTGAAGCTTTCTTT
CDR3 protein: CASSWRDFPPEAFF
clone size: NA
J gene: TRBJ1-1
D gene: NA
V gene: TRBV7-9

CDR3 DNA: TGCAGCGTGCCAAGGACAGGGTTCGGGGCGGGTGAGCAGTTCTTC
CDR3 protein: CSVPRTGFGAGEQFF
clone size: NA
J gene: TRBJ2-1
D gene: TRBD1
V gene: TRBV29-1

CDR3 DNA: TGTGCCAGCAGCAGCCTGACAGGGCTCGGCGGCTACACCTTC
CDR3 protein: CASSSLTGLGGYTF
clone size: NA
J gene: TRBJ1-2
D gene: TRBD1
V gene: TRBV9

CDR3 DNA: TGTGCCAGCAGCGGATGGGAGCAAACCTACGAGCAGTACTTC
CDR3 protein: CASSGWEQTYEQYF
clone size: NA
J gene: TRBJ2-7
D gene: NA
V gene: TRBV5-8

CDR3 DNA: TGTGCCAGCAAGTCCGGACAGGACACCGGGGAGCTGTTTTTT
CDR3 protein: CASKSGQDTGELFF
clone size: NA
J gene: TRBJ2-2
D gene: TRBD1
V gene: TRBV28

CDR3 DNA: TGTGCCAGCAGCATGGGGAGCTACGAGCAGTACTTC
CDR3 protein: CASSMGSYEQYF
clone size: NA
J gene: TRBJ2-7
D gene: NA
V gene: TRBV11-2

CDR3 DNA: TGCAGCGTTGCCTCTGGGTCTGGGGCAAGTCCCCAGTACTTC
CDR3 protein: CSVASGSGASPQYF
clone size: once
J gene: TRBJ2-5
D gene: NA
V gene: TRBV29-1

CDR3 DNA: TGTGCCAGCAGCACACAACAGGGGGCCGCGAACATTCAGTACTTC
CDR3 protein: CASSTQQGAANIQYF
clone size: NA
J gene: TRBJ2-4
D gene: NA
V gene: TRBV21-1

CDR3 DNA: TGTGCCAGCAGCTGGGTAGGACAGGGAAACGAGCAGTACTTC
CDR3 protein: CASSWVGQGNEQYF
clone size: NA
J gene: TRBJ2-7
D gene: TRBD1
V gene: TRBV11-2

CDR3 DNA: TGTGCCAGCAGCTTTCCCGGACAGGGGTCGCAGCCCCAGCATTTT
CDR3 protein: CASSFPGQGSQPQHF
clone size: NA
J gene: TRBJ1-5
D gene: TRBD1
V gene: TRBV7-8

CDR3 DNA: TGTGCCAGCTCACCAGGGATACAGGGGAACACTGAAGCTTTCTTT
CDR3 protein: CASSPGIQGNTEAFF
clone size: NA
J gene: TRBJ1-1
D gene: NA
V gene: TRBV18

CDR3 DNA: TGTGCCAGTAAGAGGGACAGGGCATCACCCCTCCACTTT
CDR3 protein: CASKRDRASPLHF
clone size: many
J gene: TRBJ1-6
D gene: TRBD1
V gene: TRBV19

CDR3 DNA: TGCAGCGTAGGAGACTGGAACACTGAAGCTTTCTTT
CDR3 protein: CSVGDWNTEAFF
clone size: few
J gene: TRBJ1-1
D gene: NA
V gene: TRBV29-1

CDR3 DNA: TGTGCCAGCGGGGGGTCTAATGAAAAACTGTTTTTT
CDR3 protein: CASGGSNEKLFF
clone size: NA
J gene: TRBJ1-4
D gene: NA
V gene: TRBV6-5

CDR3 DNA: TGCGCCAGCAGCTTGGCCCCGGGACAGCACTACGAGCAGTACTTC
CDR3 protein: CASSLAPGQHYEQYF
clone size: NA
J gene: TRBJ2-7
D gene: TRBD1
V gene: TRBV5-1

CDR3 DNA: TGTGCCAGCAGTTTTGAGGCCCGGGGCTACACCTTC
CDR3 protein: CASSFEARGYTF
clone size: NA
J gene: TRBJ1-2
D gene: NA
V gene: TRBV28

CDR3 DNA: TGTGCCAGCAGCCATCTAGCGGGGCGGGTAGATACGCAGTATTTT
CDR3 protein: CASSHLAGRVDTQYF
clone size: many
J gene: TRBJ2-3
D gene: TRBD2
V gene: TRBV3-1/TRBV3-2

CDR3 DNA: TGTGCCAGCAAGAGTGCAATTCTTAGCACAGATACGCAGTATTTT
CDR3 protein: CASKSAILSTDTQYF
clone size: NA
J gene: TRBJ2-3
D gene: NA
V gene: TRBV6-6

CDR3 DNA: TGTGCCAGCAGTGAGGACAGGGGCTACTACGAGCAGTACTTC
CDR3 protein: CASSEDRGYYEQYF
clone size: NA
J gene: TRBJ2-7
D gene: TRBD1
V gene: TRBV27

CDR3 DNA: TGCGCCAGCAGCATAGACCAGGATGCTGAAGCTTTCTTT
CDR3 protein: CASSIDQDAEAFF
clone size: few
J gene: TRBJ1-1
D gene: NA
V gene: TRBV5-1

CDR3 DNA: TGTGCCAGCAGTTTGACAGGGAAGGAGACCCAGTACTTC
CDR3 protein: CASSLTGKETQYF
clone size: NA
J gene: TRBJ2-5
D gene: TRBD1
V gene: TRBV27

CDR3 DNA: TGCGCCAGCAGCTTGTCCGGGGACTCGTCTCTCAATGAGCAGTTCTTC
CDR3 protein: CASSLSGDSSLNEQFF
clone size: NA
J gene: TRBJ2-1
D gene: NA
V gene: TRBV5-1

CDR3 DNA: TGTGCCAGCACGCCTAGCGGGACTTACAATGAGCAGTTCTTC
CDR3 protein: CASTPSGTYNEQFF
clone size: once
J gene: TRBJ2-1
D gene: TRBD2
V gene: TRBV6-6

CDR3 DNA: TGTGCCAGCAGCCCTGGACAACTTGAAGCTTTCTTT
CDR3 protein: CASSPGQLEAFF
clone size: NA
J gene: TRBJ1-1
D gene: NA
V gene: TRBV7-9

CDR3 DNA: TGTGCCAGCAGTTACTCGATACAATTTACAGCTTTCTTT
CDR3 protein: CASSYSIQFTAFF
clone size: few
J gene: TRBJ1-1
D gene: NA
V gene: TRBV6-5

CDR3 DNA: TGTGCCAGCAGCCCGGACTTAGCAGCTTCCTACGAGCAGTACTTC
CDR3 protein: CASSPDLAASYEQYF
clone size: NA
J gene: TRBJ2-7
D gene: NA
V gene: TRBV5-6

CDR3 DNA: TGTGCCAGCAGCTTAGATTCGGACAGTAGGCAGTTCTTC
CDR3 protein: CASSLDSDSRQFF
clone size: NA
J gene: TRBJ2-1
D gene: NA
V gene: TRBV7-2

CDR3 DNA: TGCAGCGCCCGGATGACAGGGGGAGGGGAAAAACTGTTTTTT
CDR3 protein: CSARMTGGGEKLFF
clone size: few
J gene: TRBJ1-4
D gene: TRBD1
V gene: TRBV29-1

CDR3 DNA: TGTGCCAGCAGTAATCTACAGGGAAACACCATATATTTT
CDR3 protein: CASSNLQGNTIYF
clone size: once
J gene: TRBJ1-3
D gene: NA
V gene: TRBV28

CDR3 DNA: TGTGCCAGCAGTGGGGGCCTAAACATTCAGTACTTC
CDR3 protein: CASSGGLNIQYF
clone size: NA
J gene: TRBJ2-4
D gene: NA
V gene: TRBV2

CDR3 DNA: TGTGCCAGCACCTCGGGGGGGGCCAACGTCCTGACTTTC
CDR3 protein: CASTSGGANVLTF
clone size: NA
J gene: TRBJ2-6
D gene: NA
V gene: TRBV12-3/TRBV12-4

CDR3 DNA: TGCAGCGTTGAATCCTGGAACACTGAAGCTTTCTTT
CDR3 protein: CSVESWNTEAFF
clone size: NA
J gene: TRBJ1-1
D gene: NA
V gene: TRBV29-1

CDR3 DNA: TGTGCCAGCAGTGAGAGGCTAGCGGGAGTCGGTGAGCAGTTCTTC
CDR3 protein: CASSERLAGVGEQFF
clone size: NA
J gene: TRBJ2-1
D gene: TRBD2
V gene: TRBV2

CDR3 DNA: TGCGCCAGCAGCTTGGGGCCTAGCGGGAGCGGATGGACCGGGGAGCTGTTTTTT
CDR3 protein: CASSLGPSGSGWTGELFF
clone size: few
J gene: TRBJ2-2
D gene: TRBD2
V gene: TRBV5-1

CDR3 DNA: TGTGCCAGCAGCCAAACCTTAGCGGGATTGTTCTTC
CDR3 protein: CASSQTLAGLFF
clone size: NA
J gene: TRBJ2-1
D gene: TRBD2
V gene: TRBV14

CDR3 DNA: TGTGCCAGCAGCTTGGGACAGGGGGGGACCTCACCCCTCCACTTT
CDR3 protein: CASSLGQGGTSPLHF
clone size: once
J gene: TRBJ1-6
D gene: NA
V gene: TRBV21-1

CDR3 DNA: TGTGCCAGCAGAGTGGGGCGGAATTCACCCCTCCACTTT
CDR3 protein: CASRVGRNSPLHF
clone size: NA
J gene: TRBJ1-6
D gene: NA
V gene: TRBV2

CDR3 DNA: TGTGCCAGTAGTTCACCTAGCGGGAGGGCCTCCAATGAGCAGTTCTTC
CDR3 protein: CASSSPSGRASNEQFF
clone size: NA
J gene: TRBJ2-1
D gene: TRBD2
V gene: TRBV19

CDR3 DNA: TGTGCCAGCAGCCCTAATCGGGACAGTTACGAGCAGTACTTC
CDR3 protein: CASSPNRDSYEQYF
clone size: NA
J gene: TRBJ2-7
D gene: TRBD1
V gene: TRBV5-4

CDR3 DNA: TGCGCCAGCAGCTTATCCACCAGGGGAGGGAGCTATGGCTACACCTTC
CDR3 protein: CASSLSTRGGSYGYTF
clone size: NA
J gene: TRBJ1-2
D gene: NA
V gene: TRBV5-1

CDR3 DNA: TGTGCCAGCAGCTTCTTTACACAAGAGACCCAGTACTTC
CDR3 protein: CASSFFTQETQYF
clone size: NA
J gene: TRBJ2-5
D gene: NA
V gene: TRBV11-3

CDR3 DNA: TGTGCCAGTAGTATGAAAGGGGGACAGGGCTACAATGAGCAGTTCTTC
CDR3 protein: CASSMKGGQGYNEQFF
clone size: NA
J gene: TRBJ2-1
D gene: TRBD1
V gene: TRBV19

CDR3 DNA: TGCAGTGCTAGTTGGCCCAGGGGTGGGATGCAGTACTTC
CDR3 protein: CSASWPRGGMQYF
clone size: NA
J gene: TRBJ2-7
D gene: NA
V gene: TRBV20-1

CDR3 DNA: TGTGCCAGCGACCAGCCCGGCTCAAGCGGGAGGGCCATCGCAGATACGCAGTATTTT
CDR3 protein: CASDQPGSSGRAIADTQYF
clone size: NA
J gene: TRBJ2-3
D gene: TRBD2
V gene: TRBV2

CDR3 DNA: TGTGCCAGTAGTACCCACCGACAGGCAGAAGCTTTCTTT
CDR3 protein: CASSTHRQAEAFF
clone size: NA
J gene: TRBJ1-1
D gene: NA
V gene: TRBV19

CDR3 DNA: TGTGCCAGCAGCTCAAGTACTAACCAAGAGACCCAGTACTTC
CDR3 protein: CASSSSTNQETQYF
clone size: NA
J gene: TRBJ2-5
D gene: NA
V gene: TRBV11-2

CDR3 DNA: TGCGCCAGCAGCCAGAGACCGGGACAGGGATACAATGAGCAGTTCTTC
CDR3 protein: CASSQRPGQGYNEQFF
clone size: NA
J gene: TRBJ2-1
D gene: TRBD1
V gene: TRBV5-1

CDR3 DNA: TGCGCCAGCAGCCAAACGACTCCATACTACCAAGAGACCCAGTACTTC
CDR3 protein: CASSQTTPYYQETQYF
clone size: NA
J gene: TRBJ2-5
D gene: NA
V gene: TRBV4-1

CDR3 DNA: TGCGCCAGCAGCTTTAGTAGAACCGGGGAGCTGTTTTTT
CDR3 protein: CASSFSRTGELFF
clone size: NA
J gene: TRBJ2-2
D gene: NA
V gene: TRBV5-1

CDR3 DNA: TGTGCCAGCAGCCAACCCGGGACAGGGGGGACCGGGGAGCTGTTTTTT
CDR3 protein: CASSQPGTGGTGELFF
clone size: once
J gene: TRBJ2-2
D gene: TRBD1
V gene: TRBV7-8